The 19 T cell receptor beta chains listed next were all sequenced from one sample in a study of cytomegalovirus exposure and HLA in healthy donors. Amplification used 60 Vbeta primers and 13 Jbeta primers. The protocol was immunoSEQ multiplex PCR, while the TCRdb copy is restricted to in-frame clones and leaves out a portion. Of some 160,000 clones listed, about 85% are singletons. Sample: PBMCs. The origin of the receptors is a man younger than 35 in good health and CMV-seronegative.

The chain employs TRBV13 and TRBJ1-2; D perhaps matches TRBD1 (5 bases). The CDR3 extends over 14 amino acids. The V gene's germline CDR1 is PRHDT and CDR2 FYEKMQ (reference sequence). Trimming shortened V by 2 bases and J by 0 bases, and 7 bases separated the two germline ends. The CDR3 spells CASSLSGTNYGYTF. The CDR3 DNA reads TGTGCCAGCAGCTTATCAGGGACTAACTATGGCTACACCTTC.

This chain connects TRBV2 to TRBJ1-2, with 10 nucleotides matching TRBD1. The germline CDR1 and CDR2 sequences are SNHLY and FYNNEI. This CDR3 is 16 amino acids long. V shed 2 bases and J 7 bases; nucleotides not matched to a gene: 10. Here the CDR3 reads CASSESEGQGLGGYTF. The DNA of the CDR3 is TGTGCCAGCAGTGAATCGGAGGGACAGGGGTTAGGTGGCTACACCTTC.

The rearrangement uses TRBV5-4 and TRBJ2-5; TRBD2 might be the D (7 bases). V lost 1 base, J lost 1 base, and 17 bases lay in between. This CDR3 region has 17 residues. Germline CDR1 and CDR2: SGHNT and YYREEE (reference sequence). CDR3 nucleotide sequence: TGTGCCAGCAGCTTGAGGGGGGGTGGCTCCGTCCAAGAGACCCAGTACTTC. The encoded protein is CASSLRGGGSVQETQYF.

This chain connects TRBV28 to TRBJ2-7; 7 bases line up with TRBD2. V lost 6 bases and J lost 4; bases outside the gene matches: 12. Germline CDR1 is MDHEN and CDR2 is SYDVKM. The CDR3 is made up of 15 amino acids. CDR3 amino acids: CASSPPKPGGYEQYF. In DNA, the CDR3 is TGTGCCAGCAGCCCCCCCAAGCCGGGGGGATACGAGCAGTACTTC.

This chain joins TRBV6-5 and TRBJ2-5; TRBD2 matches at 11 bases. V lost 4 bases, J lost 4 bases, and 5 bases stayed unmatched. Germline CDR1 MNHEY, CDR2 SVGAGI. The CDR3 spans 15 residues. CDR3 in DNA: TGTGCCAGCAGTTCACTAGCGGGGGAGGGAGAGACCCAGTACTTC. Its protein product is CASSSLAGEGETQYF.

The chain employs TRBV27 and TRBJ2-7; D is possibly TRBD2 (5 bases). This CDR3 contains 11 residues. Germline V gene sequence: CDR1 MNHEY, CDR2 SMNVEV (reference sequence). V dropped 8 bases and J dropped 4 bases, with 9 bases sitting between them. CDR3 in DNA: TGTGCCAGCGGACTCGGGTACGAGCAGTACTTC. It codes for CASGLGYEQYF.

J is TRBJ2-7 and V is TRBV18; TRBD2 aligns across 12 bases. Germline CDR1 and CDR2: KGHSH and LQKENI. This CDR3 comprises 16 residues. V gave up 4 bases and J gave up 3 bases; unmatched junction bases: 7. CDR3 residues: CASSLGASGRVYEQYF. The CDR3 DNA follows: TGTGCCAGCTCACTAGGGGCTAGCGGGAGGGTCTACGAGCAGTACTTC.

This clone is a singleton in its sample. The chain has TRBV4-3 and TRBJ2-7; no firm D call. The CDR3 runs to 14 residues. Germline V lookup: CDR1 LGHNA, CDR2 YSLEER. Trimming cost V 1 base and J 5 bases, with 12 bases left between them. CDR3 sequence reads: CASSQVKRSNEQYF. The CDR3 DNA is TGCGCCAGCAGCCAAGTAAAGCGCAGCAACGAGCAGTACTTC.

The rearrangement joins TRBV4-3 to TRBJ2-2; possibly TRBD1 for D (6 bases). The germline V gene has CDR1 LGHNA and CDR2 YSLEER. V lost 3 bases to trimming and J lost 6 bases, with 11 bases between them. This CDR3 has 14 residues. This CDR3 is CASSHSRGAGELFF. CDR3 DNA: TGCGCCAGCAGCCATTCCAGGGGCGCCGGGGAGCTGTTTTTT.

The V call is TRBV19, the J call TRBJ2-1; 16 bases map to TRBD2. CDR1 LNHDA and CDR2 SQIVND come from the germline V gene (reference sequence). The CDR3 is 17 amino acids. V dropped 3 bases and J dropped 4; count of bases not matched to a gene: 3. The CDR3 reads CASSIGTSGRGYNEQFF. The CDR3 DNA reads TGTGCCAGTAGTATCGGGACTAGCGGGAGGGGTTACAATGAGCAGTTCTTC.

CDR3 region: CASSFTPDSPSYNEQFF. The CDR3 DNA follows: TGTGCCAGCAGCTTCACTCCGGACTCGCCCTCCTACAATGAGCAGTTCTTC. The chain combines TRBV5-4 with TRBJ2-1; possibly TRBD2 for D (5 bases). V dropped 2 bases and J dropped 0 bases, with 15 bases sitting between them. CDR3 length equals 17 residues. Germline lookup yields CDR1 SGHNT and CDR2 YYREEE (reference sequence).

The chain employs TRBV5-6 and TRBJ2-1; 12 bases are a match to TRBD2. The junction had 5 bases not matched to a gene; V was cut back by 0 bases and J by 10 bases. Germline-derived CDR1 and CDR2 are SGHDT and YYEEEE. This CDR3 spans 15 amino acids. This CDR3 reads CASSLVLAGGKEQFF. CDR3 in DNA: TGTGCCAGCAGCTTGGTTCTAGCGGGAGGGAAAGAGCAGTTCTTC.

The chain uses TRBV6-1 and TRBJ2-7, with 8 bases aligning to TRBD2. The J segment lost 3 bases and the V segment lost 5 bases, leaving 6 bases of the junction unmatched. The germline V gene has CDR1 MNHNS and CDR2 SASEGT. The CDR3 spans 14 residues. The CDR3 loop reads CASSISGTSYEQYF. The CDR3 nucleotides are TGTGCCAGCAGTATCTCCGGGACTAGCTACGAGCAGTACTTC.

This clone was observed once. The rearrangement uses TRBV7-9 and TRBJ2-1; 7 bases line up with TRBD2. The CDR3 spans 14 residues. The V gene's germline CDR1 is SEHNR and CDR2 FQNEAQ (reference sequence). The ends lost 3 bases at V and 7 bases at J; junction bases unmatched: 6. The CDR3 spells CASSFLAEGNEQFF. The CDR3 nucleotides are TGTGCCAGCAGCTTCCTAGCGGAGGGGAATGAGCAGTTCTTC.

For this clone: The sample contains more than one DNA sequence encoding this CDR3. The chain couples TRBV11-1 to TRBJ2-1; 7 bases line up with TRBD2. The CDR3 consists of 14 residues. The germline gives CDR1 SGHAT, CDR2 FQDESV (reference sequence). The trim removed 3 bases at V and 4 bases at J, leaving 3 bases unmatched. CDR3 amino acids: CASSLGGEYNEQFF. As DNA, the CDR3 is TGTGCCAGCAGCTTGGGGGGGGAGTACAATGAGCAGTTCTTC. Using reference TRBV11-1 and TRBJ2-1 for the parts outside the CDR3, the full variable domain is EAEVAQSPRYKITEKSQAVAFWCDPISGHATLYWYRQILGQGPELLVQFQDESVVDDSQLPKDRFSAERLKGVDSTLKIQPAELGDSAMYLCASSLGGEYNEQFFGPGTRLTVL.

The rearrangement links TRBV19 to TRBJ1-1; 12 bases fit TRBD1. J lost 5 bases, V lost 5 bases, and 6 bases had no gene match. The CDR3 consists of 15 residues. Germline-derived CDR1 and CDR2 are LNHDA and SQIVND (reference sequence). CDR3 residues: CASSHGTGGETEAFF. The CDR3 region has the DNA TGTGCCAGTAGTCATGGGACAGGGGGCGAGACTGAAGCTTTCTTT.

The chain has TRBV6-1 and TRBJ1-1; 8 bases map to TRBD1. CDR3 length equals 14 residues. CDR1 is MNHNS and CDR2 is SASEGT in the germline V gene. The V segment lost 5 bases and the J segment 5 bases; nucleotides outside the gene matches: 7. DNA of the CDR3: TGTGCCAGCAGTCCTCGGACAGGGAGGACTGAAGCTTTCTTT. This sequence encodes CASSPRTGRTEAFF.

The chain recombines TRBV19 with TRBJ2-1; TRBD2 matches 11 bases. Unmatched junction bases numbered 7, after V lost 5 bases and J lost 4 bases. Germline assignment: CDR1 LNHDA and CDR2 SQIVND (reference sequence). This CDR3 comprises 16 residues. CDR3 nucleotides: TGTGCCAGTAGTTCATCTAGCGGGGGGCCGTACAATGAGCAGTTCTTC. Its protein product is CASSSSSGGPYNEQFF.

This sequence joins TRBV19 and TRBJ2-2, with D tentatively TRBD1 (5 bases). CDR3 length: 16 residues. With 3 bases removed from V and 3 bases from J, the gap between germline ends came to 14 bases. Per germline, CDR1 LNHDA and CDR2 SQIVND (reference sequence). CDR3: CASSMRQGTDTGELFF. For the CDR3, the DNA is TGTGCCAGTAGTATGAGGCAGGGAACGGACACCGGGGAGCTGTTTTTT.